The clone carrying this T cell receptor (beta chain) was seen more than once but under ten times. The antigen is not known. This entry is derived from a study of T cells after yellow fever vaccination. Findings of the study overall: Post-booster reappearance was seen for most primary-vaccination clones (around 96% CD4, around 88% CD8).

The CDR3 loop spans 16 amino acids. Germline values: CDR1 LGHNA, CDR2 YNFKEQ. V was pared by 3 bases and J by 2 bases, with 4 bases of the junction left unmatched. TCRdb passed the 5' RACE reads through MiXCR, listing each CDR3 protein once. The repertoire holds around 260,000 distinct CDR3 sequences, with about 5.2% as singletons. This chain uses TRBV4-2 with TRBJ2-3; 11 nucleotides line up with TRBD2. This clonotype was sampled from a man between 18 and 35 years old who received the YFV17D yellow fever vaccine. The sample consisted of CD4+ T cells sorted from PBMCs, taken on the day of the yellow fever booster vaccination. The CDR3 nucleotides are TGTGCCAGCAGCCACCCTAGCGGGGGGTACACAGATACGCAGTATTTT. This codes for CASSHPSGGYTDTQYF.